This T cell receptor beta chain originates from a study of cytomegalovirus exposure and HLA in healthy donors. On this clone itself: Its matching antigen is unknown.

Primers: 60 Vbeta forward and 13 Jbeta reverse. Clones were sequenced by immunoSEQ multiplex PCR, and TCRdb holds only the in-frame ones, with some missing. The sample holds roughly 190,000 clones. CDR3 length: 16 amino acids. With 3 bases clipped from V and 8 bases from J, the junction kept 10 bases outside the gene matches. From germline, CDR1 is MGHDK and CDR2 SYGVNS. Overall study findings and caveats: Rates of TCR association differed by HLA locus in a later analysis, with DRB1 highest and HLA-C lowest. Sequencing depth roughly uniform across donors was assumed in presence/absence analyses. Several top significant clusters appeared, in a later analysis, to be linked to common viral pathogens. Researchers counted 164 TCR beta chains as cytomegalovirus-associated.

The sample taken for sequencing was PBMCs. The source is a man aged 30 to 45 in good health and CMV-seronegative. This chain links TRBV25-1 with TRBJ1-2; 12 bases match TRBD1. CDR3 amino acids: CASSDPTGTGGIGYTF. In DNA form, the CDR3 reads TGTGCCAGCAGTGATCCTACCGGGACAGGGGGCATCGGCTACACCTTC.